This T cell receptor (beta chain) was recorded in a study of T-cell memory formation after mild COVID-19. Whole-study results and caveats: Within pre-infection memory, some responding clones were found, suggesting cross-reactive memory joined.

The V and J ends lost 6 bases and 8 bases respectively, with 22 bases between them. Germline CDR1 and CDR2: SGHTA and FQGNSA. The CDR3 runs 15 residues. Note on this clonotype: The antigen is unknown.

One entry per CDR3 protein results from TCRdb running MiXCR on the 5' RACE reads. The repertoire has about 350,000 distinct CDR3 sequences, less than 25% of them found once; the top ten carry roughly a fifth. The rearrangement uses TRBV7-2 and TRBJ1-2, with D possibly TRBD1 on 5 matching bases. What was sequenced was PBMCs or a T cell subset sorted from them (not recorded which). The receptor's source is a man in his late teens or twenties who had mild COVID-19 (a few samples of this study predate the infection). Cell type and time point are not known. CDR3: CASSRSEAPQGGYTF. As DNA, the CDR3 is TGTGCCAGCAGTCGAAGTGAAGCACCCCAGGGAGGCTACACCTTC. The entire variable domain, with the rest obtained from reference TRBV7-2 and TRBJ1-2, is as follows: GAGVSQSPSNKVTEKGKDVELRCDPISGHTALYWYRQSLGQGLEFLIYFQGNSAPDKSGLPSDRFSAERTGGSVSTLTIQRTQQEDSAVYLCASSRSEAPQGGYTFGSGTRLTVV.